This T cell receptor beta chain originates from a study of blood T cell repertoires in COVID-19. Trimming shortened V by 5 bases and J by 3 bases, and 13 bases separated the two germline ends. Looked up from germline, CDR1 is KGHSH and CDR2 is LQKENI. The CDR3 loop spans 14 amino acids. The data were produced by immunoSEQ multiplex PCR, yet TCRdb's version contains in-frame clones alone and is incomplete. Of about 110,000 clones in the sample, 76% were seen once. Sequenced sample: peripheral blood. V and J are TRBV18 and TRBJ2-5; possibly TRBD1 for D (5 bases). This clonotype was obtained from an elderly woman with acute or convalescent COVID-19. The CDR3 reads CASSVTGHKETQYF. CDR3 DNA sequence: TGTGCCAGCTCAGTTACCGGACACAAAGAGACCCAGTACTTC. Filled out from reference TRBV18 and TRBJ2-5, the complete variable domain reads NAGVMQNPRHLVRRRGQEARLRCSPMKGHSHVYWYRQLPEEGLKFMVYLQKENIIDESGMPKERFSAEFPKEGPSILRIQQVVRGDSAAYFCASSVTGHKETQYFGPGTRLLVL.